This T cell receptor beta chain derives from a study of T-cell reconstitution after alpha-beta-depleted transplantation in children. Study-wide findings and caveats: After transplant, at about two months, alpha-beta T cells were reportedly derived from several hundred expanded graft clones.

Preparation of the TCRbeta library was carried out with unique molecular identifiers. TCRdb analysed the PCR reads with MiXCR anew, one entry per CDR3 protein. The table lists 450,000 to 600,000 distinct CDR3 sequences, approximately 12% of them singletons. This clonotype was counted ten times or more. Antigen specificity is unknown. This clonotype was obtained from a male patient aged 5 to 17 who had a stem cell transplant for acute myeloid leukemia, so the T cells may come from the graft donor. The sequences come from PBMCs, mostly from graft donor cells, collected 360 days after TCRalphabeta/CD19-depleted stem cell transplant.

The chain's CDR3 is CSVAQGQETQYF. CDR3 bases: TGCAGCGTTGCTCAGGGCCAAGAGACCCAGTACTTC. The chain employs TRBV29-1 and TRBJ2-5; D may be TRBD1 (5 bases). The V end was cut by 4 bases, the J end by 1 base, with 7 bases between. The CDR3 loop spans 12 amino acids. In germline, CDR1 is SQVTM, CDR2 ANQGSEA. The full variable domain, with the rest looked up from reference TRBV29-1 and TRBJ2-5, is SAVISQKPSRDICQRGTSLTIQCQVDSQVTMMFWYRQQPGQSLTLIATANQGSEATYESGFVIDKFPISRPNLTFSTLTVSNMSPEDSSIYLCSVAQGQETQYFGPGTRLLVL.